One sample yielded the 11 T cell receptor beta chains listed below, sequenced in a study of cytomegalovirus exposure and HLA in healthy donors. 60 Vbeta and 13 Jbeta primers were used in PCR. TCRdb's copy holds only in-frame clones and misses some; the assay was immunoSEQ multiplex PCR. The sample records about 160,000 clones, roughly 80% being singletons. The sample was PBMCs. The receptor source for this set is a woman aged 40 to 50 in good health and CMV-seronegative.

J is TRBJ2-3 and V is TRBV6-5, with TRBD1 matching over 8 bases. The length of the CDR3 is 16 residues. Germline CDR1 and CDR2: MNHEY and SVGAGI. With V trimmed by 2 bases and J by 6 bases, 10 bases remained unmatched. CDR3 bases: TGTGCCAGCAGTTACGCCGGCAGGGGGCGCGACGATACGCAGTATTTT. Residues: CASSYAGRGRDDTQYF.

This chain uses TRBV5-1 with TRBJ1-2; TRBD1 aligns across 10 bases. CDR1 and CDR2 from the germline V gene are SGHRS and YFSETQ. The CDR3 sequence is 14 residues long. V lost 4 bases, J lost 3 bases, and 3 bases stayed unmatched. CDR3 region: CASSLGTGDYGYTF. The DNA of the CDR3 is TGCGCCAGCAGCCTCGGGACAGGGGACTATGGCTACACCTTC.

The chain links TRBV19 to TRBJ2-1; tentative D call: TRBD2 (6 bases). With 5 bases removed from V and 0 bases from J, the gap between germline ends came to 17 bases. Germline assignment: CDR1 LNHDA and CDR2 SQIVND (reference sequence). This CDR3 is built from 17 residues. CDR3 coding DNA: TGTGCCAGTAGTGCCGCGGAACGGGGGTACTCCTACAATGAGCAGTTCTTC. This codes for CASSAAERGYSYNEQFF. Based on the CDR3 plus reference TRBV19 and TRBJ2-1, the full variable domain is DGGITQSPKYLFRKEGQNVTLSCEQNLNHDAMYWYRQDPGQGLRLIYYSQIVNDFQKGDIAEGYSVSREKKESFPLTVTSAQKNPTAFYLCASSAAERGYSYNEQFFGPGTRLTVL.

The chain recombines TRBV19 with TRBJ1-5; TRBD1 aligns across 7 bases. The ends lost 2 bases at V and 2 bases at J; junction bases unmatched: 12. CDR1 and CDR2 from the germline V gene are LNHDA and SQIVND (reference sequence). The CDR3 extends over 18 amino acids. CDR3 loop: CASSIPLDRAGRNQPQHF. CDR3 coding DNA: TGTGCCAGTAGTATACCCCTCGACAGGGCAGGACGCAATCAGCCCCAGCATTTT. Full variable domain (rest looked up from reference TRBV19 and TRBJ1-5): DGGITQSPKYLFRKEGQNVTLSCEQNLNHDAMYWYRQDPGQGLRLIYYSQIVNDFQKGDIAEGYSVSREKKESFPLTVTSAQKNPTAFYLCASSIPLDRAGRNQPQHFGDGTRLSIL.

The chain is built from TRBV6-1 and TRBJ2-1, with 14 bases identical to TRBD2. Trimming removed 6 bases from V and 8 bases from J; junction bases left unmatched: 6. CDR3 length equals 15 residues. The germline V gene encodes CDR1 MNHNS and CDR2 SASEGT. The CDR3 spells CASRAGLAGVDEQFF. CDR3 DNA sequence: TGTGCCAGCAGGGCGGGACTAGCGGGGGTGGATGAGCAGTTCTTC.

The chain joins TRBV7-3 to TRBJ2-2, with D unclear. From germline, CDR1 is SGHTA and CDR2 FQGTGA. This CDR3 spans 14 amino acids. Trimming removed 4 bases at V and 2 bases at J, with 8 bases between. This chain's CDR3 is CASSYRINTGELFF. As DNA, the CDR3 is TGTGCCAGCAGCTACAGAATCAACACCGGGGAGCTGTTTTTT.

This chain uses TRBV7-9 with TRBJ2-1, with TRBD2 matching 9 bases. CDR1 and CDR2 (germline): SEHNR, FQNEAQ (reference sequence). Trimming removed 2 bases from V and 2 bases from J; junction bases left unmatched: 7. The CDR3 runs to 17 residues. As DNA, the CDR3 is TGTGCCAGCAGCTTACGTAGCGGGGGCAGGACCTACAATGAGCAGTTCTTC. It encodes CASSLRSGGRTYNEQFF.

The genes are TRBV27 and TRBJ1-1; a possible D gene is TRBD1 (5 bases). Germline V gives CDR1 MNHEY, CDR2 SMNVEV (reference sequence). The CDR3 has 15 amino acids. The V gene lost 6 bases and the J gene lost 0 bases, with 14 bases spanning the gap. The CDR3 coding sequence is TGTGCCAGCAGCCCCTGGGGGGTGATGAACACTGAAGCTTTCTTT. Translating gives CASSPWGVMNTEAFF.

The table lists this clone with a count of one. The chain joins TRBV2 to TRBJ2-1; 11 bases are a match to TRBD1. Germline loops: CDR1 SNHLY, CDR2 FYNNEI. This CDR3 region has 14 residues. After removal of 6 bases from V and 4 bases from J, the junction contained 2 bases not matched to a gene. The CDR3 here is CASRGQGVYNEQFF. In DNA form, the CDR3 reads TGTGCCAGCAGGGGACAGGGGGTTTACAATGAGCAGTTCTTC.

This clone turned up a few times. The chain combines TRBV6-1 with TRBJ2-7, with D possibly matching TRBD1 (7 bases). In germline, CDR1 is MNHNS, CDR2 SASEGT. Trimming removed 1 base at V and 2 bases at J, with 12 bases between. The CDR3 is made up of 15 amino acids. In nucleotides, the CDR3 is TGTGCCAGCAGTGAAGGGCAGGGGGGACCCTACGAGCAGTACTTC. Its protein product is CASSEGQGGPYEQYF.

The rearrangement uses TRBV2 and TRBJ1-1; 7 bases line up with TRBD1. This CDR3 spans 14 amino acids. Germline V gene data show CDR1 as SNHLY and CDR2 as FYNNEI. J gave up 2 bases and V 4 bases, and 4 bases lay outside the gene matches. DNA for the CDR3: TGTGCCAGCAGTGGACAGGGTTACAACACTGAAGCTTTCTTT. Translation: CASSGQGYNTEAFF.